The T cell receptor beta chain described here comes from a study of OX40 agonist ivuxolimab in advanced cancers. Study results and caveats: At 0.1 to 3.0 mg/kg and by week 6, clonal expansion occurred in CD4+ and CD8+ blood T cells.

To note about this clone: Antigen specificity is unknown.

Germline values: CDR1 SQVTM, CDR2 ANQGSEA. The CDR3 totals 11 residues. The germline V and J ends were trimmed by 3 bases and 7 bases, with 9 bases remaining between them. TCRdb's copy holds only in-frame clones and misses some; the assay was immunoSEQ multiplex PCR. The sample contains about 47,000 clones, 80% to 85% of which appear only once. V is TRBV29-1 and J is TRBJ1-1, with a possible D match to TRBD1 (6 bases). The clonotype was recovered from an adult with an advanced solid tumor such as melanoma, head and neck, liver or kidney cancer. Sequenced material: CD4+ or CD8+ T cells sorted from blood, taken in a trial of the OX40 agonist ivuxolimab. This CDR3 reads CSVDRGGEAFF. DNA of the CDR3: TGCAGCGTTGATAGGGGGGGTGAAGCTTTCTTT.